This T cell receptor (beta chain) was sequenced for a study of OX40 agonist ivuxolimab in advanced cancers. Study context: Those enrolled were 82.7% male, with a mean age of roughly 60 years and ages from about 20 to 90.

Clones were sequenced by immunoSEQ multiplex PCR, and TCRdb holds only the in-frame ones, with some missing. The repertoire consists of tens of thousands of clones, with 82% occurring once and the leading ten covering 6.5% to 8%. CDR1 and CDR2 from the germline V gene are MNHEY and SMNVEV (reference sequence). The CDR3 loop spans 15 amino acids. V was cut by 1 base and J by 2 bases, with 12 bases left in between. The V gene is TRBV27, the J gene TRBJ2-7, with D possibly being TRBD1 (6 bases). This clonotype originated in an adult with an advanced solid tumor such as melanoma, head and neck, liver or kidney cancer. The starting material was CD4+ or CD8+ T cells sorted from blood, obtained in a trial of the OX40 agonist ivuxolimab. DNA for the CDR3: TGTGCCAGCAGTTTATTGACAGGAATTACCTACGAGCAGTACTTC. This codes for CASSLLTGITYEQYF.